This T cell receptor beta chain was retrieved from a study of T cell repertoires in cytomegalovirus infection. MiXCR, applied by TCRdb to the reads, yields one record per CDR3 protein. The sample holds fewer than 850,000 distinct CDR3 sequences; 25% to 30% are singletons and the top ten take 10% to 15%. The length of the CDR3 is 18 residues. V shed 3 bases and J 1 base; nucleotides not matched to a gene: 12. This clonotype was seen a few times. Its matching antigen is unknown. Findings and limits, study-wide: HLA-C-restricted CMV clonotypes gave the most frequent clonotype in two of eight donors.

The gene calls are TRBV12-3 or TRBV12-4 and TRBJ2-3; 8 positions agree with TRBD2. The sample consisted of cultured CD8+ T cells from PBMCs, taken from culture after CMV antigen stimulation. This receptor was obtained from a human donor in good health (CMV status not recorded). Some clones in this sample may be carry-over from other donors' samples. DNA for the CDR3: TGTGCCAGCAGTTTCGAGCGGGGGAGAGAAAGTGGCACAGATACGCAGTATTTT. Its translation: CASSFERGRESGTDTQYF.